This paragraph reports one T cell receptor (beta chain). Its antigen remains unidentified. The record has no base qualities; no much larger clone is one base away. Receptor amplification or capture employed the immunoSEQ multiplex PCR assay. Sourced from immuneACCESS, this table was stored by TCRdb with only in-frame sequences that have V and J called. A share of the clones is absent; for the studies checked, an unresolved V gene accounts for under half, and the remainder has no known explanation. The sample table holds about 50,000 clones, of which about 94% were seen once. Together, the top ten hold approximately 0.39% of the sample. The data derive from a study of T cell changes during pregnancy in multiple sclerosis (dated by TCRdb to between 2018 and 2021). With regard to the full study: Changes in the T cell repertoire over the course of pregnancy were examined in this study in women with multiple sclerosis.

The CDR3 runs 14 amino acids, cysteine and phenylalanine included. Only CDR3 DNA is held: 42 bases, read in frame from base 1. According to the germline V gene, CDR1 reads SGHDN and CDR2 reads FVKESK. The V and J ends are trimmed by 2 bases and 5 bases, leaving 10 bases between them. Sequences were derived from CD4+ T cells from peripheral blood mononuclear cells, sampled after pregnancy. Recombination linked TRBV14 to TRBJ2-4, with a tentative D gene TRBD2 over 5 matching bases. The sequence came from a female donor with multiple sclerosis, enrolled in a pregnancy study. The sequenced DNA is TGTGCCAGCAGCCAAAGGAGGTGGGAAAACATTCAGTACTTC. It translates to CASSQRRWENIQYF.